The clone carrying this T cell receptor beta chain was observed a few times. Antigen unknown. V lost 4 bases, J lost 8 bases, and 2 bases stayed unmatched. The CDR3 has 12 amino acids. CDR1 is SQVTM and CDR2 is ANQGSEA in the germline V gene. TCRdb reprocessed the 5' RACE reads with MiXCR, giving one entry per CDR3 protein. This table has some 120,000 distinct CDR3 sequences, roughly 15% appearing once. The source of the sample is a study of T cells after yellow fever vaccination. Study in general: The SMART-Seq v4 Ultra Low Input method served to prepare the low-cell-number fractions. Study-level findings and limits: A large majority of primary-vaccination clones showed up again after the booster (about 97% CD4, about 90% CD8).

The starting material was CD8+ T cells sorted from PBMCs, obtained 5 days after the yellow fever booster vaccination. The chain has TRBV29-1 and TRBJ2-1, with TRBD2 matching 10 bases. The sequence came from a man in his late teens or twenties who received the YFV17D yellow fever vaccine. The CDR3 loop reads CSVGAGGHEQFF. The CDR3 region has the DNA TGCAGCGTTGGAGCGGGGGGGCATGAGCAGTTCTTC.